This note documents a single TCR beta chain sequence. The data were produced by immunoSEQ multiplex PCR, yet TCRdb's version contains in-frame clones alone and is incomplete. The data contain roughly 200,000 clones, 75% to 90% of them seen just once; the ten biggest clones take up 2% to 2.5%. The germline CDR1 and CDR2 sequences are LGHDT and YNNKEL (reference sequence). V dropped 1 base and J dropped 8 bases, with 9 bases sitting between them. The CDR3 is made up of 13 amino acids. This sample was included in a study of blood T cell repertoires in COVID-19. This TCR came from a woman aged 35 to 49 with acute COVID-19. Sample: PBMCs or T cells enriched from blood (not recorded which). The chain employs TRBV3-1 (or the pseudogene TRBV3-2) and TRBJ1-5; tentative D call: TRBD1 (6 bases). Written as DNA, the CDR3 is TGTGCCAGCAGCCAAGGACAGGCCAAGCCCCAGCATTTT. Its translation is CASSQGQAKPQHF.